What follows are 2 T cell receptor beta chains derived from one specimen sequenced in a study of cytomegalovirus exposure and HLA in healthy donors. Primers included in the PCR were 60 Vbeta and 13 Jbeta primers. The table came from immunoSEQ multiplex PCR; TCRdb's copy has only in-frame clones and leaves some out. The sample holds about 170,000 clones, 70% to 85% seen once. Sequencing used PBMCs. The receptors here all came from a man between 18 and 29 years old in good health and CMV-seronegative.

In its sample, this clone was seen once. V is TRBV28 and J is TRBJ1-1; 9 nucleotides align to TRBD1. The ends lost 5 bases at V and 0 bases at J; junction bases unmatched: 7. This CDR3 is built from 16 residues. The germline CDR1 and CDR2 sequences are MDHEN and SYDVKM. In nucleotides, the CDR3 is TGTGCCAGCAGTCCCGGGACAGGGAATCTGAACACTGAAGCTTTCTTT. Translating it yields CASSPGTGNLNTEAFF.

This sequence joins TRBV9 and TRBJ2-1; a possible D gene is TRBD2 (5 bases). This CDR3 has 14 amino acids. CDR1 and CDR2 from the germline V gene are SGDLS and YYNGEE. Trimming took 3 bases from V and 10 from J, leaving 17 bases between them. The CDR3 is CASSAERASREQFF. The CDR3 DNA is TGTGCCAGCAGCGCCGAGAGGGCTAGCCGGGAGCAGTTCTTC.